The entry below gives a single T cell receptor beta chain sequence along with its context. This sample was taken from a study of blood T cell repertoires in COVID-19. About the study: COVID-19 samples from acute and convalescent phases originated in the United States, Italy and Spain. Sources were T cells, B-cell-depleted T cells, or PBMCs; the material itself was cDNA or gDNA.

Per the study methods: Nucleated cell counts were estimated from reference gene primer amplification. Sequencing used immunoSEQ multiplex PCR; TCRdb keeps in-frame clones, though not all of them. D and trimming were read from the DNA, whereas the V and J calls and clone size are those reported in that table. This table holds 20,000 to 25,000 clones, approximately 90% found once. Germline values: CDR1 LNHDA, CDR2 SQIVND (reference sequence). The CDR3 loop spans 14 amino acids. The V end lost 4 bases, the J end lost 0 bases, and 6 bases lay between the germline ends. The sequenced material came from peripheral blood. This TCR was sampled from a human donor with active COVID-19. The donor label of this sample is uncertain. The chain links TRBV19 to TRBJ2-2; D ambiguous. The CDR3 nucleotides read TGTGCCAGTAGTAGCGGAACGAACACCGGGGAGCTGTTTTTT. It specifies CASSSGTNTGELFF.